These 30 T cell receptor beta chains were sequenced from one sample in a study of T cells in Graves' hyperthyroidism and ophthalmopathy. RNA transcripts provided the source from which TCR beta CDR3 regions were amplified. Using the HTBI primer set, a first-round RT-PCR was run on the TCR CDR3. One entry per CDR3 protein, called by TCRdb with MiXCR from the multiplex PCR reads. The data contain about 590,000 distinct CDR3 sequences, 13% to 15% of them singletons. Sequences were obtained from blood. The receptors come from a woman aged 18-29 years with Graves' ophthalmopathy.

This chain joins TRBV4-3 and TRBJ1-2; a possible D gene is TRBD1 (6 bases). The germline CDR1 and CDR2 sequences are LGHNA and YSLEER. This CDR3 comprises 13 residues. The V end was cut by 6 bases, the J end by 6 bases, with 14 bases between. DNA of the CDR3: TGCGCCAGCAGGACCGGGGCAGGGGATGGCTACACCTTC. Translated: CASRTGAGDGYTF.

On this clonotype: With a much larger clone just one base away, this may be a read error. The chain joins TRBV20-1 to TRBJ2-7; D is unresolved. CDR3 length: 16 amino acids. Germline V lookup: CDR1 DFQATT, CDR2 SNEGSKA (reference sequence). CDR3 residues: CSARDLAASLSYGQYF. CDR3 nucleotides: TGCAGTGCTAGAGATCTGGCAGCTTCTCTCTCCTACGGGCAGTACTTC.

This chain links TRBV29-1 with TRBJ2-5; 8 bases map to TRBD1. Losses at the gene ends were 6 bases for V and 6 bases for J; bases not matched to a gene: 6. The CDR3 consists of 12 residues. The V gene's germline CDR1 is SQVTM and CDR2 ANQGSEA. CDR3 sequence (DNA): TGCAGCGTCGGACAGGGTAGCAAGACCCAGTACTTC. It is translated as CSVGQGSKTQYF.

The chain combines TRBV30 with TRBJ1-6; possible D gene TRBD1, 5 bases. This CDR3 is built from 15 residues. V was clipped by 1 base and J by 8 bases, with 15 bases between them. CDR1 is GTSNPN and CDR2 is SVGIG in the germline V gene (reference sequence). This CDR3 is CAWSADGLGDSPLHF. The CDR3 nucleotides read TGTGCCTGGAGTGCGGACGGTTTAGGGGATTCACCCCTCCACTTT.

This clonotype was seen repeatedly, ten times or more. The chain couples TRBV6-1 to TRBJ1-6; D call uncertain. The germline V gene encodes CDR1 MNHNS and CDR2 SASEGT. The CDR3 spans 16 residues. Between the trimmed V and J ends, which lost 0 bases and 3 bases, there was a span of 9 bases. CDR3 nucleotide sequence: TGTGCCAGCAGTGAAGCCCCGGACGGCTATAATTCACCCCTCCACTTT. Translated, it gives CASSEAPDGYNSPLHF.

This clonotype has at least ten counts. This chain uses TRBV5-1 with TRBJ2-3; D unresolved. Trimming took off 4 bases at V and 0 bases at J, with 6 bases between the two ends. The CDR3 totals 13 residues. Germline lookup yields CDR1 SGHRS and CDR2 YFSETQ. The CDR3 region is CASSTLSTDTQYF. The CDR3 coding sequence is TGCGCCAGCAGCACTCTGAGCACAGATACGCAGTATTTT. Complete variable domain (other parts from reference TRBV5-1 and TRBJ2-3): KAGVTQTPRYLIKTRGQQVTLSCSPISGHRSVSWYQQTPGQGLQFLFEYFSETQRNKGNFPGRFSGRQFSNSRSEMNVSTLELGDSALYLCASSTLSTDTQYFGPGTRLTVL.

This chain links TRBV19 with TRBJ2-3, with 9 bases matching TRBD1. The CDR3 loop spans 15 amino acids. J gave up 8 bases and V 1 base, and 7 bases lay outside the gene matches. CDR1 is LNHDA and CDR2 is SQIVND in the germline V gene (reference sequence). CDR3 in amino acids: CASSIAGTGLGTQYF. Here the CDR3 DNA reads TGTGCCAGTAGTATAGCTGGGACAGGGTTGGGTACGCAGTATTTT.

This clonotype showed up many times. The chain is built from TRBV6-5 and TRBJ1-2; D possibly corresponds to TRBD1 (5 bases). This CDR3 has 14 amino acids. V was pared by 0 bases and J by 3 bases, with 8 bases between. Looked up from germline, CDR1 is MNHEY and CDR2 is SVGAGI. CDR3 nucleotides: TGTGCCAGCAGTTACTCCGGACACGACTATGGCTACACCTTC. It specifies CASSYSGHDYGYTF.

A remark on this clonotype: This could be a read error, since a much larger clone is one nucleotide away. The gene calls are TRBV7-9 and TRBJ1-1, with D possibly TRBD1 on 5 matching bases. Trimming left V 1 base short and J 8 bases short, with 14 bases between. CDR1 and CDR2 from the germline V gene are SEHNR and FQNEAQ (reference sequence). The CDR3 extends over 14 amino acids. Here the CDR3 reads CASSLGSETEEAFF. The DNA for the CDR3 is TGTGCCAGCAGCTTAGGGTCGGAGACAGAAGAAGCTTTCTTT.

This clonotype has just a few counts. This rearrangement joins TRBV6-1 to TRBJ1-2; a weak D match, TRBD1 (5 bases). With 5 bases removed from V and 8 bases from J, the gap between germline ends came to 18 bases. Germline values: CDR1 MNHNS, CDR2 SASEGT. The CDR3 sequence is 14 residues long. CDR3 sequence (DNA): TGTGCCAGCAGTTCTCCGGATCTCGGGGGGGGCTACACCTTC. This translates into CASSSPDLGGGYTF.

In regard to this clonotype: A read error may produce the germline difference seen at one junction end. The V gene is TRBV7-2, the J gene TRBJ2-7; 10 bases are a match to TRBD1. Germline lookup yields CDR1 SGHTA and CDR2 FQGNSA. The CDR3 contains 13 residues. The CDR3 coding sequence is TGTGCCAGCAGCTTCCGGGACAGGGGCGAGCAGCACTTC. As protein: CASSFRDRGEQHF.

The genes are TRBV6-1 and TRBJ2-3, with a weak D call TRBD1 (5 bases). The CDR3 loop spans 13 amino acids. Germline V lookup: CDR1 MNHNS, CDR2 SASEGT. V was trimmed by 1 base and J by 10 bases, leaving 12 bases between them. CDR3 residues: CASSEGPDSSQYF. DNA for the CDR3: TGTGCCAGCAGTGAAGGCCCCGACAGTTCGCAGTATTTT.

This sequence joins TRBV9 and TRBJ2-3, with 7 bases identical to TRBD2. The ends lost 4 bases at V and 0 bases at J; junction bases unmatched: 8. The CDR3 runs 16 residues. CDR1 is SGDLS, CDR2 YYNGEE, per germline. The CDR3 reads CASSLDGGSSTDTQYF. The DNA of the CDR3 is TGTGCCAGCAGCCTCGACGGGGGGTCTAGCACAGATACGCAGTATTTT.

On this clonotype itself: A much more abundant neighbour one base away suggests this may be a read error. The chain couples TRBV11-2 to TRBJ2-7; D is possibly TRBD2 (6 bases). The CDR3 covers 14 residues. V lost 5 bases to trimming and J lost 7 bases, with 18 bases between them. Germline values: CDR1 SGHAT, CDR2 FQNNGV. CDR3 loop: CASSPMAGTNEQYF. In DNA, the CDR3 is TGTGCCAGCAGCCCTATGGCGGGAACCAATGAGCAGTACTTC.

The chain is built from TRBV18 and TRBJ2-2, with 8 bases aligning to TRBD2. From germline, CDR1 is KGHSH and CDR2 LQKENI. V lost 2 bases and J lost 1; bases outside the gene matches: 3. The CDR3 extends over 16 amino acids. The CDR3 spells CASSPLGLENTGELFF. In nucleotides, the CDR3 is TGTGCCAGCTCACCATTGGGACTAGAGAACACCGGGGAGCTGTTTTTT. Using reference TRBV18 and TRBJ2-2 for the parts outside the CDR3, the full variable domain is NAGVMQNPRHLVRRRGQEARLRCSPMKGHSHVYWYRQLPEEGLKFMVYLQKENIIDESGMPKERFSAEFPKEGPSILRIQQVVRGDSAAYFCASSPLGLENTGELFFGEGSRLTVL.

This chain's CDR3 is CASSQGPSPLHF. DNA for the CDR3: TGTGCCAGCAGCCAGGGGCCTTCCCCCCTCCACTTT. This chain links TRBV7-9 with TRBJ1-6; possibly TRBD1 for D (6 bases). Germline V gene lookup returns CDR1 SEHNR and CDR2 FQNEAQ (reference sequence). Trimming pared 5 bases from V and 13 bases from J, leaving 12 bases between. CDR3 length equals 12 residues.

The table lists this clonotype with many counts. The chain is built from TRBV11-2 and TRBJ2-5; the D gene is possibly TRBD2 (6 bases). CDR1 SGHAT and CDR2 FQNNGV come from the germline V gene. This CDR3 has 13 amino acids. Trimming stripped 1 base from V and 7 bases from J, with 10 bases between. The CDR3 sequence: CASSLAGVSTQYF. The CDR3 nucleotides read TGTGCCAGCAGCTTAGCGGGAGTCTCGACCCAGTACTTC.

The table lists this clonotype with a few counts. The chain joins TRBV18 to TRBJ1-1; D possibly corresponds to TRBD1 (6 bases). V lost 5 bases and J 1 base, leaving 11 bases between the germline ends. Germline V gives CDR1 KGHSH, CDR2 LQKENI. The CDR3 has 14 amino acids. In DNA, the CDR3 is TGTGCCAGCTCAGGGATGACAGGGAACACTGAAGCTTTCTTT. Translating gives CASSGMTGNTEAFF. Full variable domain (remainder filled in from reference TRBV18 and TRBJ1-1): NAGVMQNPRHLVRRRGQEARLRCSPMKGHSHVYWYRQLPEEGLKFMVYLQKENIIDESGMPKERFSAEFPKEGPSILRIQQVVRGDSAAYFCASSGMTGNTEAFFGQGTRLTVV.

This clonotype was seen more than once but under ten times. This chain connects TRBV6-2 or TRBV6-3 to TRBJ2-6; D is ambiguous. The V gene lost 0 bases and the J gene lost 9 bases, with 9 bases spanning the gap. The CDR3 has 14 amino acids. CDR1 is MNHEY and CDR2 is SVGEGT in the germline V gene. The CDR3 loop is CASSYSRRLNVLTF. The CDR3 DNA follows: TGTGCCAGCAGTTACTCCCGCAGGCTCAACGTCCTGACTTTC.

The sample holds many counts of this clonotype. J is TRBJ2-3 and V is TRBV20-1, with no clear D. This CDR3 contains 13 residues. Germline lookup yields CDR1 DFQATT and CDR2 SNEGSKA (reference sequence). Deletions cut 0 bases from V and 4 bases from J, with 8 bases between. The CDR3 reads CSAREAAPDTQYF. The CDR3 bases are TGCAGTGCTAGAGAGGCAGCACCAGATACGCAGTATTTT.

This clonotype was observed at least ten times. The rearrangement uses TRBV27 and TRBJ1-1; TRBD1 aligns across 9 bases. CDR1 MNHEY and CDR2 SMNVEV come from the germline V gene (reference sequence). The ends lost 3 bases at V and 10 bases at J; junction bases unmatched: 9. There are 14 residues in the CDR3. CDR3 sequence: CASSFKTGGQGAFF. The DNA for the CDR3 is TGTGCCAGCAGTTTCAAAACAGGGGGCCAAGGAGCTTTCTTT.

The CDR3 DNA sequence: TGTGCCAGCAGTTCCGGCTACTGGGCGGCTGGAAACACCATATATTTT. Amino acid sequence: CASSSGYWAAGNTIYF. The chain recombines TRBV28 with TRBJ1-3; no reliable D call. CDR3 length: 16 amino acids. V was clipped by 4 bases and J by 2 bases, with 15 bases between them. Germline V gene sequence: CDR1 MDHEN, CDR2 SYDVKM.

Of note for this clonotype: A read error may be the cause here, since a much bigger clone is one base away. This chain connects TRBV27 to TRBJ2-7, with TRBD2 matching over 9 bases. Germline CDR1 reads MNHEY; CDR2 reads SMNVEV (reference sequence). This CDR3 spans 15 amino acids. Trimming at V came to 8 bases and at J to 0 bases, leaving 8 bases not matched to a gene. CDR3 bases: TGTGCCAGCCGACTAGCGGAAGGGTTCTCCTACGAGCAGTACTTC. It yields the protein CASRLAEGFSYEQYF.

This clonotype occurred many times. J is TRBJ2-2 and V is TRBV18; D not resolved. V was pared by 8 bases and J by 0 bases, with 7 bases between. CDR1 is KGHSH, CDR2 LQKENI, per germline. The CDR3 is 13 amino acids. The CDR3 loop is CASVLANTGELFF. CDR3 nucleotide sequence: TGTGCCAGCGTCCTAGCGAACACCGGGGAGCTGTTTTTT.

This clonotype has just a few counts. CDR3 protein: CASNPPGQGSEKLFF. The DNA of the CDR3 is TGTGCCAGTAATCCCCCGGGACAGGGAAGTGAAAAACTGTTTTTT. The rearrangement joins TRBV19 to TRBJ1-4; TRBD1 matches at 9 bases. The CDR3 runs 15 residues. V was pared by 7 bases and J by 7 bases, with 10 bases of the junction left unmatched. Per germline, CDR1 LNHDA and CDR2 SQIVND (reference sequence).

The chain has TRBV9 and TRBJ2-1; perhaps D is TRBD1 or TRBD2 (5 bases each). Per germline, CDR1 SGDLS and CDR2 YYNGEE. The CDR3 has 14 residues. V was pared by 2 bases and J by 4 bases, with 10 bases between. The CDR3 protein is CASSVVGEYNEQFF. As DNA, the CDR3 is TGTGCCAGCAGCGTGGTGGGGGAGTACAATGAGCAGTTCTTC.

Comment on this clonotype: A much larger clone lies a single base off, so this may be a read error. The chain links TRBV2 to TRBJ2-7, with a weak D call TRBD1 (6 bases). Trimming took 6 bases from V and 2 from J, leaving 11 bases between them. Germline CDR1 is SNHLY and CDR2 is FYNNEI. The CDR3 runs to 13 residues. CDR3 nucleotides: TGTGCCAGCAGATGGACAGAACCCTACGAGCAGTACTTC. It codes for CASRWTEPYEQYF.

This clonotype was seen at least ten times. In DNA, the CDR3 is TGTGCCAGCAGCTCGTACCGACAGGGGGCCTATGGCTACACCTTC. Translation gives CASSSYRQGAYGYTF. The chain joins TRBV7-2 to TRBJ1-2; 10 bases agree with TRBD1. Per the germline V gene, CDR1 is SGHTA and CDR2 is FQGNSA. CDR3 length: 15 residues. The trim removed 4 bases at V and 4 bases at J, leaving 6 bases unmatched.

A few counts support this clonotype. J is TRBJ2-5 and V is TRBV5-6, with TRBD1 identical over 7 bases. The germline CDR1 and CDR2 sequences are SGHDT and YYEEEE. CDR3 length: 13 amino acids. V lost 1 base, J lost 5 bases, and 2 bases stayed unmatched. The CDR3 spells CASSLIQGETQYF. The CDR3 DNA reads TGTGCCAGCAGCTTGATACAGGGGGAGACCCAGTACTTC.

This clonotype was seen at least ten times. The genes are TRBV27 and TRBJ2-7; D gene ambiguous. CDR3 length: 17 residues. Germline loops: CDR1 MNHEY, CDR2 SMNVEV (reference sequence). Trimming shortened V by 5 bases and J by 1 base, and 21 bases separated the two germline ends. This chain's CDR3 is CASSPLNRARPSYEQYF. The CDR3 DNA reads TGTGCCAGCAGTCCTCTCAACCGGGCCAGACCTTCCTACGAGCAGTACTTC.